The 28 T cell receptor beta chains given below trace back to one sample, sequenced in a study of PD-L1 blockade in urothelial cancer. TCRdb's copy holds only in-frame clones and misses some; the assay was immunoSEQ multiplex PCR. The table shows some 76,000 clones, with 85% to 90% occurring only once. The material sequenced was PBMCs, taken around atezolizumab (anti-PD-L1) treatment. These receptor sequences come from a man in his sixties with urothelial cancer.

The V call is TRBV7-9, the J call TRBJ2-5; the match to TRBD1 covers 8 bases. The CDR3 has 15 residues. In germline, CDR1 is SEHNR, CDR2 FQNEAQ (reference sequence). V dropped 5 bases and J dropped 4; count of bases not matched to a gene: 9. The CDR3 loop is CASSEGQGGSETQYF. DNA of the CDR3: TGTGCCAGCAGCGAAGGACAGGGAGGTTCAGAGACCCAGTACTTC.

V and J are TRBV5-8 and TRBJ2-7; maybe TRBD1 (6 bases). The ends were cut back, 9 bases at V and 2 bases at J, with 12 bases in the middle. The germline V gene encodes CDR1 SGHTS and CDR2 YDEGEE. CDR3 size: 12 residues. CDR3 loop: CATLQGPYEQYF. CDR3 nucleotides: TGTGCCACCCTGCAGGGGCCCTACGAGCAGTACTTC. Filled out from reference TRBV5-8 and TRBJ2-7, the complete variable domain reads EAGVTQSPTHLIKTRGQQATLRCSPISGHTSVYWYQQALGLGLQFLLWYDEGEERNRGNFPPRFSGRQFPNYSSELNVNALELEDSALYLCATLQGPYEQYFGPGTRLTVT.

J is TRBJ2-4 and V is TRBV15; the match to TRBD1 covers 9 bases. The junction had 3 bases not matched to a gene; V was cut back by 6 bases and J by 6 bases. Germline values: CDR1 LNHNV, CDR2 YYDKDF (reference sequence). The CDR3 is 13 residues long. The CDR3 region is CATRSTGGNIQYF. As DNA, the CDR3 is TGTGCCACCAGATCGACAGGGGGAAACATTCAGTACTTC.

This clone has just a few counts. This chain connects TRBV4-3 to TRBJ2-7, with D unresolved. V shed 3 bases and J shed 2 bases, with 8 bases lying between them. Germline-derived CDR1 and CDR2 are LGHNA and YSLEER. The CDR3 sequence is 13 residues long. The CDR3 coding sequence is TGCGCCAGCAGCCACGGCGGAGCCTACGAGCAGTACTTC. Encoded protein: CASSHGGAYEQYF.

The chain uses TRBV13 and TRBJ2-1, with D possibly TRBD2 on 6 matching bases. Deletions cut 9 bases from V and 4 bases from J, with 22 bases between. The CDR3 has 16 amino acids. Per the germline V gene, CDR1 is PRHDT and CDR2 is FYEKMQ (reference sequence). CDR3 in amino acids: CARADLGRIRYNEQFF. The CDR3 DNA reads TGTGCCAGAGCGGACCTGGGGAGGATTAGGTACAATGAGCAGTTCTTC. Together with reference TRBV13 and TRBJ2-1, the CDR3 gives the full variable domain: AAGVIQSPRHLIKEKRETATLKCYPIPRHDTVYWYQQGPGQDPQFLISFYEKMQSDKGSIPDRFSAQQFSDYHSELNMSSLELGDSALYFCARADLGRIRYNEQFFGPGTRLTVL.

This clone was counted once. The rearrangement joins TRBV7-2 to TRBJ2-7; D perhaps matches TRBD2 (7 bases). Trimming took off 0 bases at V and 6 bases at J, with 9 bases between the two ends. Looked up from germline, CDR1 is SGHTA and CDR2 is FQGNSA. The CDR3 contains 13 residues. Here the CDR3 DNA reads TGTGCCAGCAGCTTAGCGGGGGGGCTCGAGCAGTACTTC. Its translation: CASSLAGGLEQYF.

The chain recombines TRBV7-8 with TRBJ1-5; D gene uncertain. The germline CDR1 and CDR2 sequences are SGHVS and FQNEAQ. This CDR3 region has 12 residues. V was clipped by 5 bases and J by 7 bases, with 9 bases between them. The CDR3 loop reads CASSPSVQPQHF. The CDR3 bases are TGTGCCAGCAGCCCCTCCGTCCAGCCCCAGCATTTT. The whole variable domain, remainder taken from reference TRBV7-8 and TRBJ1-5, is GAGVSQSPRYKVAKRGQDVALRCDPISGHVSLFWYQQALGQGPEFLTYFQNEAQLDKSGLPSDRFFAERPEGSVSTLKIQRTQQEDSAVYLCASSPSVQPQHFGDGTRLSIL.

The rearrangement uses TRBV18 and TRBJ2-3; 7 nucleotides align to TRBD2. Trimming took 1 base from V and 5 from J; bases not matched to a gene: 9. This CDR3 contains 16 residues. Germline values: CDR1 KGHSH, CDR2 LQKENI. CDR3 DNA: TGTGCCAGCTCACCACAGGAACCCAGGGAGGGAGATACGCAGTATTTT. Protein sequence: CASSPQEPREGDTQYF.

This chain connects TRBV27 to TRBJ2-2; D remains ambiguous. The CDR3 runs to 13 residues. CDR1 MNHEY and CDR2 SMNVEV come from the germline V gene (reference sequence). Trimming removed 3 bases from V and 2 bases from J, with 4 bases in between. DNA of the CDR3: TGTGCCAGCAGTTTCCTAAACACCGGGGAGCTGTTTTTT. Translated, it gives CASSFLNTGELFF.

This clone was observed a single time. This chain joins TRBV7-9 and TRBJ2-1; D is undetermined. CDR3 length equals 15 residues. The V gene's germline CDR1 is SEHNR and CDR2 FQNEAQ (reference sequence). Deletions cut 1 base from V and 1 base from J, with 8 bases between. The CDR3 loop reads CASSLGSESYNEQFF. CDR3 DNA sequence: TGTGCCAGCAGCTTAGGGTCCGAGTCCTACAATGAGCAGTTCTTC.

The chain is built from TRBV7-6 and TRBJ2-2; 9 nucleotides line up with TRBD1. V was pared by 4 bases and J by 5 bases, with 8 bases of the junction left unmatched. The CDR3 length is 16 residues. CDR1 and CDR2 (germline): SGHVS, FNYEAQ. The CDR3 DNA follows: TGTGCCAGCAGCTCCCCCACAGGGGGCCTGACCGGGGAGCTGTTTTTT. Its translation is CASSSPTGGLTGELFF.

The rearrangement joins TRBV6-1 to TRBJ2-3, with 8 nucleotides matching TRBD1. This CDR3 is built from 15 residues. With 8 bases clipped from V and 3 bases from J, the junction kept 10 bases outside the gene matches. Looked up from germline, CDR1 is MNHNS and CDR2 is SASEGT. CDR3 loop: CASASQGAGTDTQYF. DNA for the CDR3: TGTGCCAGCGCCTCCCAGGGGGCGGGGACAGATACGCAGTATTTT.

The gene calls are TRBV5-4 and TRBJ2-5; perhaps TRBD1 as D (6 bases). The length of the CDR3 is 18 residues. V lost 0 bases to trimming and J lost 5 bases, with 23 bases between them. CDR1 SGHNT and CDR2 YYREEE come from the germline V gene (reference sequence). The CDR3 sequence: CASSLGTEPRLDMETQYF. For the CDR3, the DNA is TGTGCCAGCAGCTTGGGGACAGAACCCCGTTTAGACATGGAGACCCAGTACTTC.

The CDR3 is CASSQDLADRGLAGVSYEQYF. In nucleotides, the CDR3 is TGCGCCAGCAGCCAAGATCTTGCGGACAGGGGACTAGCGGGAGTATCCTACGAGCAGTACTTC. The chain combines TRBV4-1 with TRBJ2-7; 14 nucleotides match TRBD2. J was trimmed by 1 base and V by 0 bases; bases with no gene match: 14. The CDR3 runs 21 residues. The germline V gene encodes CDR1 MGHRA and CDR2 YSYEKL.

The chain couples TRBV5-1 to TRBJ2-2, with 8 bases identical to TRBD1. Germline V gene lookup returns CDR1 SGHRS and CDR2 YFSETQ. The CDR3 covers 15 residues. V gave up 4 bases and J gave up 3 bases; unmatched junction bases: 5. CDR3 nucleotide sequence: TGCGCCAGCAGCCCGATGACAGGGGACACCGGGGAGCTGTTTTTT. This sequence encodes CASSPMTGDTGELFF. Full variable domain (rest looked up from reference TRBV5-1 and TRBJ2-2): KAGVTQTPRYLIKTRGQQVTLSCSPISGHRSVSWYQQTPGQGLQFLFEYFSETQRNKGNFPGRFSGRQFSNSRSEMNVSTLELGDSALYLCASSPMTGDTGELFFGEGSRLTVL.

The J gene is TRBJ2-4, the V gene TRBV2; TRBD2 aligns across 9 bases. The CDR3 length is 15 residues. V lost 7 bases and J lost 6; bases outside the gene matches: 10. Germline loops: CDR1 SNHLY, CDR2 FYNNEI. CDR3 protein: CASTPVRTSANIQYF. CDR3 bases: TGTGCCAGCACCCCGGTTAGGACTAGCGCAAACATTCAGTACTTC.

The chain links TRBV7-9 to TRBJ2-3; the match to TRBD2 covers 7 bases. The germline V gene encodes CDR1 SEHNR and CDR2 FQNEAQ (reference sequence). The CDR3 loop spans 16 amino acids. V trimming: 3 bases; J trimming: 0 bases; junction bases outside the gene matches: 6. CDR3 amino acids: CASSLSSGTSTDTQYF. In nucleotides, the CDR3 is TGTGCCAGCAGCTTGTCTAGCGGAACTAGCACAGATACGCAGTATTTT.

Here the CDR3 reads CAWSVEQGRIETQYF. CDR3 nucleotides: TGTGCCTGGAGTGTTGAACAGGGTCGAATAGAGACCCAGTACTTC. The chain is built from TRBV30 and TRBJ2-5; D possibly corresponds to TRBD1 (6 bases). CDR1 is GTSNPN, CDR2 SVGIG, per germline (reference sequence). Trimming cost V 0 bases and J 4 bases, with 15 bases left between them. This CDR3 comprises 15 residues.

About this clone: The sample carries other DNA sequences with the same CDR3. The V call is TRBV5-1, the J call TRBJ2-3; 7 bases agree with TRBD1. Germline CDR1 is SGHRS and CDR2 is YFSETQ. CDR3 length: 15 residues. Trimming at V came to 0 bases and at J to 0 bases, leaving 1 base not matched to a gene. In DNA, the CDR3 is TGCGCCAGCAGCTTGGAGGGGGCAAGCACAGATACGCAGTATTTT. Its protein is CASSLEGASTDTQYF.

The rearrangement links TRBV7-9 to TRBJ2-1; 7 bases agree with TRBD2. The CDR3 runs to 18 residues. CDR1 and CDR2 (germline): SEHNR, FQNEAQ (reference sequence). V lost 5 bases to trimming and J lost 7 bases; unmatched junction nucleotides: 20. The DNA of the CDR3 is TGTGCCAGCAGCCCGCACCCCTGGGAGCGGGGTGGGGGAAATGAGCAGTTCTTC. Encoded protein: CASSPHPWERGGGNEQFF.

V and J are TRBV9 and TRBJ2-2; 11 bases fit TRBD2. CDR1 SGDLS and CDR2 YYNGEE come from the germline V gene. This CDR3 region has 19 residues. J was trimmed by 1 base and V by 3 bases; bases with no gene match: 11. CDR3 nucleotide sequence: TGTGCCAGCAGCGCTCCGGGACTAGCGGCACACAAGAACACCGGGGAGCTGTTTTTT. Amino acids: CASSAPGLAAHKNTGELFF.

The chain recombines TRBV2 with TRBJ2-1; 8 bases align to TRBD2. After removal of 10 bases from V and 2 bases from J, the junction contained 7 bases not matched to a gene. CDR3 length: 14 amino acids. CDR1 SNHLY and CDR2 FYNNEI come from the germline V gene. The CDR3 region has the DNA TGTGCCACGGGAGGGGGAATTGCCTACAATGAGCAGTTCTTC. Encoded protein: CATGGGIAYNEQFF.

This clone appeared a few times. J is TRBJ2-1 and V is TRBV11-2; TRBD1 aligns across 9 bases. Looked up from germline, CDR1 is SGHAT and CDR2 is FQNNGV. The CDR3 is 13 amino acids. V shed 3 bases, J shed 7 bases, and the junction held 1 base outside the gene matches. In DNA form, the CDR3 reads TGTGCCAGCAGCTTCGGGACAGGGAATGAGCAGTTCTTC. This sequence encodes CASSFGTGNEQFF.

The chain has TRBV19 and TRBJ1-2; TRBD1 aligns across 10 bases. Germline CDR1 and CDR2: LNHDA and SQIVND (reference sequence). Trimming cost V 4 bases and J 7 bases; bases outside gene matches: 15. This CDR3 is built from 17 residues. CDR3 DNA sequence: TGTGCCAGTAGTACCCGGACAGGGGGGGTAGTGTCGGCTGGCTACACCTTC. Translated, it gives CASSTRTGGVVSAGYTF.

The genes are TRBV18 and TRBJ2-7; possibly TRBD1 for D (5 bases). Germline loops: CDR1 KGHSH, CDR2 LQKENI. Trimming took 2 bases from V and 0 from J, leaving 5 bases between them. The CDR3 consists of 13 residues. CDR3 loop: CASSPGASYEQYF. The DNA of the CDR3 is TGTGCCAGCTCACCAGGGGCCTCCTACGAGCAGTACTTC.

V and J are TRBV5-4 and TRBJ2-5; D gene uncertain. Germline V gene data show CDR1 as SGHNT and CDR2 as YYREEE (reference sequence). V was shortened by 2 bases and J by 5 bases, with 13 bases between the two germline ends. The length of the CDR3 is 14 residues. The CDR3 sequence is CASSLQSSVETQYF. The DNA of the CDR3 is TGTGCCAGCAGCTTACAGAGTTCCGTGGAGACCCAGTACTTC.

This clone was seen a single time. The CDR3 reads CASSFSGGGIYEQYF. CDR3 bases: TGTGCCAGCAGCTTTTCCGGCGGGGGCATCTACGAGCAGTACTTC. The V gene is TRBV5-8, the J gene TRBJ2-7, with D tentatively TRBD2 (7 bases). The CDR3 is made up of 15 amino acids. V lost 2 bases and J lost 3, with 15 bases in between. From germline, CDR1 is SGHTS and CDR2 YDEGEE.

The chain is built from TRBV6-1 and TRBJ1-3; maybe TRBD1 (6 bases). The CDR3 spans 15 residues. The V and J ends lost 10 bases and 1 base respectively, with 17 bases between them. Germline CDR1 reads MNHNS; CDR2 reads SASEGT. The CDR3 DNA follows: TGTGCCAATATGAGGACAGTTCTGTCTGGAAACACCATATATTTT. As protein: CANMRTVLSGNTIYF.